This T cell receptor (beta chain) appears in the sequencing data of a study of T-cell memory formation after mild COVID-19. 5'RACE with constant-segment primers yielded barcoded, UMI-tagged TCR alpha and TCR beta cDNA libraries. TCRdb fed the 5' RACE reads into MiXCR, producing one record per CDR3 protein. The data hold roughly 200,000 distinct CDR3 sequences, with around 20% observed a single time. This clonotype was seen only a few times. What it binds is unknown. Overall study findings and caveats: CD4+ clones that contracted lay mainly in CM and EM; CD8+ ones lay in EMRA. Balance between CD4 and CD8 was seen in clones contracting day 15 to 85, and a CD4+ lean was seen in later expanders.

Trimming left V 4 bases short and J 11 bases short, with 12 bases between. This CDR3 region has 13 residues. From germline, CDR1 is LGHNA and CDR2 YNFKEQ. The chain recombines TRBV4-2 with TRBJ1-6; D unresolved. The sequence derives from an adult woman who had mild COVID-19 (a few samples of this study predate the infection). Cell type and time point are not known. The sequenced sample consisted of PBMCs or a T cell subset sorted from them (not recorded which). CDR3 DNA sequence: TGTGCCAGCAGCCCAGATACATCAACACCCCTCCACTTT. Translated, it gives CASSPDTSTPLHF.